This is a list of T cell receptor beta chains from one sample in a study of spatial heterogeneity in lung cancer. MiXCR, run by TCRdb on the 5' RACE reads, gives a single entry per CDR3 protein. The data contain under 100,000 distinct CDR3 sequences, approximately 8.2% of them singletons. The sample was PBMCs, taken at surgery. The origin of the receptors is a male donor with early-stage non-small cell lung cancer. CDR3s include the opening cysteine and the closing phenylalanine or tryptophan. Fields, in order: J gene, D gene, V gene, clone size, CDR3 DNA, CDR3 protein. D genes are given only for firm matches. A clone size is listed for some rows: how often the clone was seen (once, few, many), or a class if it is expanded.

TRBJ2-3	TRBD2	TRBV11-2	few	TGTGCCAGCAGCTTCAGTGTACTAGCGGGGGATACGCAGTATTTT	CASSFSVLAGDTQYF
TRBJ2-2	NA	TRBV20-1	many	TGCAGTGCTCGCCGTTCAGGGGTAAACACCGGGGAGCTGTTTTTT	CSARRSGVNTGELFF
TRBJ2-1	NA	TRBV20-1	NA	TGCAGTGCTAGAGATCTGGCAGGGGAGCAGTTCTTC	CSARDLAGEQFF
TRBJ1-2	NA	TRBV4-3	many	TGCGCCAGCAGCCAAGAACATTCACTCTATGGCTACACCTTC	CASSQEHSLYGYTF
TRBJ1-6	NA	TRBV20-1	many	TGCAGCGCCGAGAAAGGGGATGGGCCCCTCCACTTT	CSAEKGDGPLHF
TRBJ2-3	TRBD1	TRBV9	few	TGTGCCAGCAGCCCCCGAGACAGGGCGTGGACAGATACGCAGTATTTT	CASSPRDRAWTDTQYF
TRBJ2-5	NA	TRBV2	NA	TGTGCCAGCAGGCTGGGACGGTTCCAAGAGACCCAGTACTTC	CASRLGRFQETQYF
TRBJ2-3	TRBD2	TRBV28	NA	TGTGCCAGCAGTTTAGGGACTAGCGGGAAAGGGACAGATACGCAGTATTTT	CASSLGTSGKGTDTQYF
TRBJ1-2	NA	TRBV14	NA	TGTGCCAGCAGCCAAGCTGGCGCGGGCTACACCTTC	CASSQAGAGYTF
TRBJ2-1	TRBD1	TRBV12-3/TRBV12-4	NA	TGTGCCAGCAGTCCGGACAGGGGTTGGAATGAGCAGTTCTTC	CASSPDRGWNEQFF
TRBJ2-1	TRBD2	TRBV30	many	TGTGCCTGGGCGGGGGGGCCCTACAATGAGCAGTTCTTC	CAWAGGPYNEQFF
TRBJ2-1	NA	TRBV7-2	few	TGTGCCAGCAGCTCGACTAGGTCCTACAATGAGCAGTTCTTC	CASSSTRSYNEQFF
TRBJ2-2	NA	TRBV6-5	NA	TGTGCCAGCAGCCTTTCGAGACTGGTGAACACCGGGGAGCTGTTTTTT	CASSLSRLVNTGELFF
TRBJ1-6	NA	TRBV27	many	TGTGCCAGCAGTTTTGGCAGAATCTATAATTCACCCCTCCACTTT	CASSFGRIYNSPLHF
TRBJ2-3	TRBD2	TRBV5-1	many	TGCGCCAGCAGCCCTCTAGCGGGAGAACAAGATACGCAGTATTTT	CASSPLAGEQDTQYF
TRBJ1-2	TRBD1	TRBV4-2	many	TGTGCCAGCAGCCAAGATTGGGACAGCCCCGCTCATGGCTACACCTTC	CASSQDWDSPAHGYTF
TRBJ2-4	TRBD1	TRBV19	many	TGTGCCAGTAGTACGACAGGGAACATTCAGTACTTC	CASSTTGNIQYF
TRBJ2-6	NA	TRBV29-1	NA	TGCAGCGTAGGACTGACCGTTTTGGGGGCCAACGTCCTGACTTTC	CSVGLTVLGANVLTF
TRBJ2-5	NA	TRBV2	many	TGTGCCAGCAGGCGGGACTCCAGGGTGGAGACCCAGTACTTC	CASRRDSRVETQYF
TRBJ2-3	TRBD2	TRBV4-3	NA	TGCGCCAGCAGCCAAGATCTCCAGCGGGGGGCCTCCACAGATACGCAGTATTTT	CASSQDLQRGASTDTQYF
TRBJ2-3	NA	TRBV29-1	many	TGCAGCGTTGAACACTACACAGATACGCAGTATTTT	CSVEHYTDTQYF
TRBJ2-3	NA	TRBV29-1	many	TGCAGCGTCGAATCGACTGTGCTGGCCACAGATACGCAGTATTTT	CSVESTVLATDTQYF
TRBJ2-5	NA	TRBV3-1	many	TGTGCCAGCAGCCAATACGTGGCAGGAGAAGAGACCCAGTACTTC	CASSQYVAGEETQYF
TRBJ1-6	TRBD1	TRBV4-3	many	TGCGCCAGCAGCCAGTCAGGGGGAGACCTCCACTTT	CASSQSGGDLHF
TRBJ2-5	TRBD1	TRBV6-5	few	TGTGCCAGCAGTGGGGGACAGCGAACGTACCAAGAGACCCAGTACTTC	CASSGGQRTYQETQYF
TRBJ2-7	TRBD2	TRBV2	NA	TGTGCCAGCACAGCGGGGGGGCCCTTAAACGAGCAGTACTTC	CASTAGGPLNEQYF
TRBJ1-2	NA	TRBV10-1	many	TGCGCCAGCAGTGAGAATCCGGGATATGGCTACACCTTC	CASSENPGYGYTF
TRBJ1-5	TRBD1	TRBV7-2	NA	TGTGCCAGCAGCCCCGGGACAGGGTGGGATCAGCCCCAGCATTTT	CASSPGTGWDQPQHF
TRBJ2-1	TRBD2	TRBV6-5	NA	TGTGCCAGCAGTTCCCGACTAGCGGGGGGGCCCCATGAGCAGTTCTTC	CASSSRLAGGPHEQFF
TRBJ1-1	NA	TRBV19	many	TGTGCCAGTAGTATGGGCAGGCTCATAGTGACTGAAGCTTTCTTT	CASSMGRLIVTEAFF
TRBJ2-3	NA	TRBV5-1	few	TGCGCCAGCAGCTTGCGACGGTCCGGGGGATCCTCGGATACGCAGTATTTT	CASSLRRSGGSSDTQYF
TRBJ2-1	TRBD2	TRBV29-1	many	TGCAGCGTTGAAGATAGGTTAGGGACTAGCGGCTACAATGAGCAGTTCTTC	CSVEDRLGTSGYNEQFF
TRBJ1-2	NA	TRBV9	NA	TGTGCCAGCAGCGTAGGCCCCCCCACAGGGCATGGCTACACCTTC	CASSVGPPTGHGYTF
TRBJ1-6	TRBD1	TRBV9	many	TGTGCCAGCCGCAGTAGGGACAGGTCACCCCTCCACTTT	CASRSRDRSPLHF
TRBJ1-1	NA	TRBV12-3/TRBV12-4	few	TGTGCCAGCAGTCCCCGACAGATCACTGAAGCTTTCTTT	CASSPRQITEAFF
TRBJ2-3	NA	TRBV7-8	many	TGTGCCAGCAGCCCCGGGGTGGCTGGTTACACAGATACGCAGTATTTT	CASSPGVAGYTDTQYF
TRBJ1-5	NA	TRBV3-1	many	TGTGCCAGCAGCCAAGCGGTGGGGGCCCGGGGCAATCAGCCCCAGCATTTT	CASSQAVGARGNQPQHF
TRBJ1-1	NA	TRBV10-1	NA	TGCGCCAGCAGTGGACAGTCTACCACTGAAGCTTTCTTT	CASSGQSTTEAFF
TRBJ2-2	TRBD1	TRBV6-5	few	TGTGCCAGCAGTCGACAGGGACGGGACACCGGGGAGCTGTTTTTT	CASSRQGRDTGELFF
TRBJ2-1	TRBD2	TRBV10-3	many	TGTGCCATCAGTGAGTCCCTAGCGGGAGTTTCGAATGAGCAGTTCTTC	CAISESLAGVSNEQFF
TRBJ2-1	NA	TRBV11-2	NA	TGTGCCAGCAGCTCCCGCCATGAGCAGTTCTTC	CASSSRHEQFF
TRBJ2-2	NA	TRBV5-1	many	TGCGCCAGCCCAAGGGAGAACACCGGGGAGCTGTTTTTT	CASPRENTGELFF
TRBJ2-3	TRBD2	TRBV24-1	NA	TGTGCCACCAGTGGCGGGAGAGGAAGCACAGATACGCAGTATTTT	CATSGGRGSTDTQYF
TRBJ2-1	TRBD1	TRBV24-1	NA	TGTGCCACCAGTGATCGACAGGGGAGTTTCGATGAGCAGTTCTTC	CATSDRQGSFDEQFF
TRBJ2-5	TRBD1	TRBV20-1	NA	TGCAGTGTTTCGACAGGGATGGAGACCCAGTACTTC	CSVSTGMETQYF
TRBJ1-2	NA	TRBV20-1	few	TGCAGTGCTAGGGAACAAGGAGTCGATGGCTACACCTTC	CSAREQGVDGYTF
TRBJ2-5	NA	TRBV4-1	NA	TGCGCCAGCAGCCAAGATATAGTGGGGGAGACCCAGTACTTC	CASSQDIVGETQYF
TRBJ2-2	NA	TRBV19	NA	TGTGCCAGTAGGCAAGAAACACGGGGCACCGGGGAGCTGTTTTTT	CASRQETRGTGELFF
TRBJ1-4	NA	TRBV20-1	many	TGCAGTGCTATCTCAGGGTCCAATGAAAAACTGTTTTTT	CSAISGSNEKLFF
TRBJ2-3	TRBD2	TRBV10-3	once	TGTGCCATCAGTCACAGCGGGGGAGTAGATACGCAGTATTTT	CAISHSGGVDTQYF
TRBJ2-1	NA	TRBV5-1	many	TGCGCCAGCAGCTTGGCCGACGGCTATGAGCAGTTCTTC	CASSLADGYEQFF
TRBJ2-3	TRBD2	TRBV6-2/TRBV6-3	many	TGTGCCAGCAGTATCCTAGCGGGGCGAGATACGCAGTATTTT	CASSILAGRDTQYF
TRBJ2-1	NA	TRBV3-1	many	TGTGCCAGCAGCCAGGCAGTTGGTGAGCAGTTCTTC	CASSQAVGEQFF
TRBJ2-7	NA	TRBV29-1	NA	TGCAGCGTTGGGGAGACTGGGGGCTTCTCCTACGAGCAGTACTTC	CSVGETGGFSYEQYF
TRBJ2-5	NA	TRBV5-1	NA	TGCGCCAGCAGCTTGATGGCGGTGGAGACCCAGTACTTC	CASSLMAVETQYF
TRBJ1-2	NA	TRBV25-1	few	TGTGCCAGCAGTGAATCCCCTGGCAGGGTTTCGGATGGCTACACCTTC	CASSESPGRVSDGYTF
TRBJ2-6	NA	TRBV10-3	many	TGTGCCATCAGTGAATACGCAGGGAGCTCTGGGGCCAACGTCCTGACTTTC	CAISEYAGSSGANVLTF
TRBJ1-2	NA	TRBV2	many	TGTGCCAGCCGCTGGGATAGGCCAGATGGCTACACCTTC	CASRWDRPDGYTF
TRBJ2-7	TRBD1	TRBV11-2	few	TGTGCCAGCACCGTGGGACAGGGGCACTACGAGCAGTACTTC	CASTVGQGHYEQYF